This T cell receptor (beta chain) was obtained from a study of OX40 agonist ivuxolimab in advanced cancers. Overall study context: Three patients responded partially, comprising one with hepatocellular carcinoma and two with cutaneous melanoma. Study conclusions and caveats: Among some nonresponders, normalized T-cell clonal expansion was also low. The 0.1-3.0 mg/kg partial responders had among the lowest clonal expansion.

The length of the CDR3 is 15 residues. V shed 10 bases and J shed 6 bases, with 21 bases lying between them. The germline V gene encodes CDR1 MNHNS and CDR2 SASEGT. Clones were read by immunoSEQ multiplex PCR, and TCRdb kept only the in-frame ones, dropping some. The sample consists of tens of thousands of clones, around 90% of them appearing once. About this clone: Its antigen is unidentified.

The sample in question was CD4+ or CD8+ T cells sorted from blood, obtained in a trial of the OX40 agonist ivuxolimab. V usage is TRBV6-1 and J usage is TRBJ2-2; D ambiguous. This TCR derives from an adult with an advanced solid tumor such as melanoma, head and neck, liver or kidney cancer. The CDR3 region has the DNA TGTGCCATCAAGTCACAAGGGTTGGGTGCCGGGGAGCTGTTTTTT. Translation gives CAIKSQGLGAGELFF.